Reported below is one T cell receptor (beta chain). Its antigen is currently unknown. The sample originates from a study of OX40 agonist ivuxolimab in advanced cancers. Study background: Treatment of patients was with ivuxolimab, an agonistic anti-OX40 (CD134) antibody. Of the participants, under 50% had some prior anti-PD-1, anti-PD-L1 or anti-CTLA-4 therapy, which was allowed.

Enrollment shut out patients with autoimmune disease history or systemic immunosuppression. Study results and limitations: Patients who responded partially at 0.1-3.0 mg/kg showed clonal expansion ranking among the lowest.

Here immunoSEQ multiplex PCR was the method, and the copy in TCRdb shows in-frame clones only, minus some. The table shows roughly 95,000 clones, with 85% to 90% occurring only once. V dropped 0 bases and J dropped 1 base, with 10 bases sitting between them. The germline CDR1 and CDR2 sequences are SGHRS and YFSETQ. The CDR3 covers 15 residues. This TCR was recovered from an adult with an advanced solid tumor such as melanoma, head and neck, liver or kidney cancer. The genes are TRBV5-1 and TRBJ2-5; a weak D match, TRBD2 (6 bases). This material consisted of CD4+ or CD8+ T cells sorted from blood, taken in a trial of the OX40 agonist ivuxolimab. The CDR3 nucleotides read TGCGCCAGCAGCTTGGAGCCGGGAGTCCAAGAGACCCAGTACTTC. This gives the protein CASSLEPGVQETQYF.